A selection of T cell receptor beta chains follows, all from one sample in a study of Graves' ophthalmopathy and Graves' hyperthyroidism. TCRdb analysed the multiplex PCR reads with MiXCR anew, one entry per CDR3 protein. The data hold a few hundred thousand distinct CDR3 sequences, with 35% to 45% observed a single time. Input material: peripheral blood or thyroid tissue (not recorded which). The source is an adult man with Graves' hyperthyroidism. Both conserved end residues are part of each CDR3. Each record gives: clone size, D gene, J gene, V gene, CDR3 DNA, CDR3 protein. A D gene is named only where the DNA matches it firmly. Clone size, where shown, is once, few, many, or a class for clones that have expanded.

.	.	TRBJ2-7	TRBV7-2	TGTGCCAGCAGCTTAGAGGTGGGGGGCTACGAGCAGTACTTC	CASSLEVGGYEQYF
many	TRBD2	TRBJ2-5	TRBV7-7	TGTGCTAGCAGCTTAAGACTAGCCGAGACCCAGTACTTC	CASSLRLAETQYF
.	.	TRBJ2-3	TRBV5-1	TGCGCCAGCAGCTTGAAGGACGTAAGTTTCACAGATACGCAGTATTTT	CASSLKDVSFTDTQYF
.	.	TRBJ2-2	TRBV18	TGTGCCAGCTCACCACGAAGCATAGGGAACACCGGGGAGCTGTTTTTT	CASSPRSIGNTGELFF
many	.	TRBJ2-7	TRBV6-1	TGTGCCAGCACCACGGACGTGTCCTACGAGCAGTACTTC	CASTTDVSYEQYF
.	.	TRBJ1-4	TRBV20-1	TGCAGTGCTAGAGGTACCCAGAGCAGGGGTAGGGGCGAAAAACTGTTTTTT	CSARGTQSRGRGEKLFF
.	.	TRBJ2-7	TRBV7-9	TGTGCCAGCAGCTTGGAGGCTTGGGGGGACTACGAGCAGTACTTC	CASSLEAWGDYEQYF
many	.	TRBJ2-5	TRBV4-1	TGCGCCAGCAGCCAAGTAATAGAAGCGGAGACCCAGTACTTC	CASSQVIEAETQYF
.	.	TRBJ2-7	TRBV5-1	TGTGCCAGCAGCTCCACAGGTTCCACCTACGGGCAGTACTTC	CASSSTGSTYGQYF
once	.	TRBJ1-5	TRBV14	TGTGCCAGCAGCCAAGATCGGCACACTACTAGCGATCAGCCTCAGCATTTT	CASSQDRHTTSDQPQHF
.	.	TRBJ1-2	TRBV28	TGTGCCAGCAGTTTTAGGGTAACCTATGGCTATACCTTC	CASSFRVTYGYTF